The source of this TCR beta chain is a study of Ad26.COV2.S vaccination and SARS-CoV-2 variants. Study-wide background: Donor was assigned to the Ad26.COV2.S arm of trial COV1001. In the study, Ad26.COV2.S was injected intramuscularly once, or twice 56 days apart. Study-wide results and caveats: While placebo recipients had lower spike-specific TCR breadth, vaccine recipients had more.

The method was immunoSEQ multiplex PCR; TCRdb's version includes in-frame clones alone and lacks a portion of them. The sample yields roughly 320,000 clones, 85% seen once. Trimming shortened V by 5 bases and J by 7 bases, and 8 bases separated the two germline ends. The CDR3 has 12 amino acids. This sample's treatment: approximately 18 received Ad26.COV2.S at low or high dose, single or two shots; about 5 received placebo; per-sample allocation not given. Samples were taken on day 63 after the first vaccine or placebo injection. Participants' vaccine, an Ad26 vector, delivered Wuhan-strain SARS-CoV-2 spike. This clone has just one count. Antigen specificity is unknown.

This specimen consisted of peripheral blood, obtained in a trial of Ad26.COV2.S vaccine versus placebo. This chain joins TRBV12-3 or TRBV12-4 and TRBJ2-2; D is perhaps TRBD1 (5 bases). The sequence was obtained from a person between 18 and 65 years old who received the Ad26.COV2.S COVID-19 vaccine or a placebo. CDR3: CASSPGFGELFF. CDR3 in DNA: TGTGCCAGCAGTCCAGGGTTCGGGGAGCTGTTTTTT.